This T cell receptor (beta chain) appears in the sequencing data of a study of CD8 T cells in Susac syndrome. Random hexamers were used to reverse transcribe an amount of about 0.5 to 1 ug RNA. Each CDR3 protein gets one entry after TCRdb re-called the immunoSEQ multiplex PCR reads with MiXCR. The sample lists around 200,000 distinct CDR3 sequences; about 94% were seen once. The CDR3 contains 15 residues. V lost 0 bases to trimming and J lost 0 bases, with 10 bases between them. CDR1 SGDLS and CDR2 YYNGEE come from the germline V gene. About this clonotype: Its antigen remains unidentified.

Study-wide findings and caveats: The study's TCR sequencing and HLA analysis covered a relatively small number of individuals, and the study acknowledged this.

This TCR derives from a human donor with multiple sclerosis. Source material: CD4+ T cells from PBMCs. The V and J genes are TRBV9 and TRBJ2-7; no reliable D call. CDR3 region: CASSVEGPGSYEQYF. CDR3 sequence (DNA): TGTGCCAGCAGCGTAGAGGGCCCCGGCTCCTACGAGCAGTACTTC.